This TCR beta chain was sequenced during a study of blood T cell repertoires in COVID-19. For the study at large: Sources were T cells, B-cell-depleted T cells, or PBMCs; the material itself was cDNA or gDNA.

Trimming took 4 bases from V and 8 from J, leaving 9 bases between them. This CDR3 has 11 amino acids. Germline V lookup: CDR1 SGHDT, CDR2 YYEEEE. Using immunoSEQ multiplex PCR, the repertoire was profiled, and TCRdb retains in-frame clones only, with some absent. Altogether roughly 250,000 clones are present, approximately 90% being singletons, with the ten largest covering about 6%. Those enrolled, adults aged about 18 to 89 years, came from 24 US areas. V is TRBV5-6 and J is TRBJ1-1; a possible D gene is TRBD1 (6 bases). The sample comprised PBMCs or T cells enriched from blood (not recorded which). The sequence was obtained from a woman aged 30 to 39 with acute COVID-19. CDR3 coding DNA: TGTGCCAGCAGCACCGGGACAGAAGCTTTCTTT. Translating it yields CASSTGTEAFF.